This T cell receptor (beta chain) was recovered during a study of cytomegalovirus exposure and HLA in healthy donors. Broader study findings: Per published reports, the classifier diagnosed cytomegalovirus status with high specificity and sensitivity. One cluster of highly shared sequence variants probably arose as a sequencing artifact.

Donors likely had unrecorded immune exposures despite being nominally healthy when sampled. The CDR3 covers 11 residues. Looked up from germline, CDR1 is DFQATT and CDR2 is SNEGSKA (reference sequence). V was clipped by 3 bases and J by 8 bases, with 10 bases between them. The PCR ran on 60 Vbeta and 13 Jbeta primers. Only in-frame clones appear in the TCRdb table, and some are missing; sequencing was by immunoSEQ multiplex PCR. The data contain roughly 110,000 clones, 81% of them singletons. Note on this clone: Its target is not known.

This clonotype originated in a man aged 30-40 years in good health and CMV-seronegative. The specimen sequenced was PBMCs. This chain links TRBV20-1 with TRBJ1-2; a weak D match, TRBD1 (5 bases). The CDR3 loop reads CSASAGPGYTF. DNA of the CDR3: TGCAGTGCTAGTGCGGGACCCGGCTACACCTTC.